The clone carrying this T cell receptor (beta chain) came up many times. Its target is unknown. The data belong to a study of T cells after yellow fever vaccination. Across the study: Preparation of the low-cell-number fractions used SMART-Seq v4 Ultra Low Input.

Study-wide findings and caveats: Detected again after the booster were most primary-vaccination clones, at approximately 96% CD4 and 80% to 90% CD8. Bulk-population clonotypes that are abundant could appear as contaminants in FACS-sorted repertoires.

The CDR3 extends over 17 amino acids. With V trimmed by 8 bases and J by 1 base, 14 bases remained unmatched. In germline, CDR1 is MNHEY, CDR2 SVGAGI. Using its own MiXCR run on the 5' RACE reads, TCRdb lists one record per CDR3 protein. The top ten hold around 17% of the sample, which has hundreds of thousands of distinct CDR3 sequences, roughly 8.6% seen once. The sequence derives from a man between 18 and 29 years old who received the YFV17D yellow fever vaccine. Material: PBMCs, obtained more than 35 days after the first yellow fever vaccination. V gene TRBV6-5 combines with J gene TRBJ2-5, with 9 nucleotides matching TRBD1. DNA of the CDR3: TGTGCCAGCGGCAACAGGGGGCCGTCTTTTTCCCAAGAGACCCAGTACTTC. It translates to CASGNRGPSFSQETQYF.